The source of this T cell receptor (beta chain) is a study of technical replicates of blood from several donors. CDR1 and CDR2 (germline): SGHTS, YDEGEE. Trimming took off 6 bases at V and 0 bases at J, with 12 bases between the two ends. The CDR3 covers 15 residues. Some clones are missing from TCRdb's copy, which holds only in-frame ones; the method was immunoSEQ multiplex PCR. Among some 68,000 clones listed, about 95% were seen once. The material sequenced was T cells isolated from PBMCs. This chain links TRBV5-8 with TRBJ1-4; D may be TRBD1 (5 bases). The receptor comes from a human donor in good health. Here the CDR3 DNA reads TGTGCCAGCAATCAGGGTCGTTCAACTAATGAAAAACTGTTTTTT. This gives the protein CASNQGRSTNEKLFF.